The source of this TCR beta chain is a study of shared clonotypes between healthy human individuals. Study-wide points: The represented genetic and exposure-history diversity was limited by the small number of donors. Generation probability values for non-shared clonotypes were lower than those for clonotypes shared by all four donors.

Germline CDR1 reads SGHTA; CDR2 reads FQGNSA. V dropped 1 base and J dropped 8 bases, with 14 bases sitting between them. This CDR3 has 14 amino acids. A word on this clone: No antigen is known for it.

HIV-negative, healthy adults without recent acute infections or vaccinations were the donors. Profiling relied on immunoSEQ multiplex PCR, and the TCRdb table lists in-frame clones only, not all of them. The sample has 2 million to 3 million clones; around 90% are singletons. The sequencing sample was made of naive CD4+ T cells sorted from blood. Subset defined: CD45RA+ positively selected. The chain recombines TRBV7-2 with TRBJ1-2; D remains unclear. The sequence was obtained from a man aged 18 to 30 in good health. The CDR3 region has the DNA TGTGCCAGCAGCTTAGACTGGGTATTAGGGGGCTACACCTTC. Amino acids: CASSLDWVLGGYTF.